This entry features one T cell receptor beta chain sequence. Per germline, CDR1 SGHRS and CDR2 YFSETQ. Trimming took 1 base from V and 5 from J, leaving 7 bases between them. The CDR3 runs 12 residues. This record belongs to a study of blood T cells in healthy people across ages. Combining a sample-barcoded 5' primer with a J-beta primer mix, a second PCR ran for about 7 to 12 cycles. TCRdb re-called the 5' RACE reads with MiXCR, one entry per CDR3 protein. This table has roughly 640,000 distinct CDR3 sequences, less than 35% appearing once. The sequence derives from an elderly woman in good health. This chain joins TRBV5-1 and TRBJ2-7; the D is unclear. The material sequenced was blood. The CDR3: CASSLPEDEQYF. The CDR3 DNA follows: TGCGCCAGCAGCTTGCCAGAAGACGAGCAGTACTTC.